This T cell receptor (beta chain) appears in the sequencing data of a study of shared clonotypes between healthy human individuals. Some clones are missing from TCRdb's copy, which holds only in-frame ones; the method was immunoSEQ multiplex PCR. The sample carries approximately 840,000 clones, about 96% recorded once. The CDR3 totals 12 residues. The germline V gene encodes CDR1 SGHAT and CDR2 FQNNGV. The ends were cut back, 5 bases at V and 6 bases at J, with 9 bases in the middle. Naive CD8 cells were CD45RO-negative, positively selected for CCR7, excluding terminally differentiated effector memory CD45RA+ cells.

Material for sequencing was naive CD8+ T cells sorted from blood. The chain joins TRBV11-2 to TRBJ2-3; D is possibly TRBD2 (5 bases). The sequence derives from a man in his thirties or forties in good health. The CDR3 here is CASSQRGDTQYF. CDR3 DNA sequence: TGTGCCAGCAGCCAGAGAGGGGATACGCAGTATTTT.